The 22 T cell receptor beta chains below all came from one sample that was sequenced in a study of cytomegalovirus exposure and HLA in healthy donors. The PCR was carried out with 60 Vbeta primers and 13 Jbeta primers. TCRdb's table, derived via immunoSEQ multiplex PCR, lists solely in-frame clones and lacks some. The top ten clones hold roughly 4% of a sample with about 140,000 clones, roughly 80% of them seen once. The sample was PBMCs. These receptors came from a woman aged 40 to 50 in good health and CMV-seropositive.

V and J are TRBV2 and TRBJ2-1; no firm D call. The CDR3 runs 13 residues. Germline loops: CDR1 SNHLY, CDR2 FYNNEI. The V and J ends lost 3 bases and 0 bases respectively, with 3 bases between them. Here the CDR3 DNA reads TGTGCCAGCAGTGACTTCTCCTACAATGAGCAGTTCTTC. This translates into CASSDFSYNEQFF.

This clone was recorded once. This chain links TRBV2 with TRBJ2-3; 10 positions agree with TRBD1. Germline V gives CDR1 SNHLY, CDR2 FYNNEI. V trimming: 6 bases; J trimming: 4 bases; junction bases outside the gene matches: 4. This CDR3 has 14 residues. The CDR3 region has the DNA TGTGCCAGCAGCTTCGGACAGGGGGCAGATACGCAGTATTTT. Its protein product is CASSFGQGADTQYF.

The J gene is TRBJ2-6, the V gene TRBV10-3; 9 nucleotides match TRBD2. Germline lookup yields CDR1 ENHRY and CDR2 SYGVKD. This CDR3 has 17 residues. The junction had 6 bases not matched to a gene; V was cut back by 6 bases and J by 0 bases. The DNA of the CDR3 is TGTGCCATCAGGGAAGCGGGAGGCCCCTCTGGGGCCAACGTCCTGACTTTC. Translated: CAIREAGGPSGANVLTF.

The chain has TRBV30 and TRBJ1-1; D is possibly TRBD1 (6 bases). From germline, CDR1 is GTSNPN and CDR2 SVGIG (reference sequence). The CDR3 is made up of 13 amino acids. Trimming stripped 4 bases from V and 7 bases from J, with 16 bases between. The CDR3 DNA reads as TGTGCCTGGAACTCGGCGGGGGGCAGTGAAGCTTTCTTT. Translating it yields CAWNSAGGSEAFF.

The rearrangement joins TRBV19 to TRBJ2-2; 10 bases are shared with TRBD2. The CDR3 is 17 amino acids. J was trimmed by 0 bases and V by 8 bases; bases with no gene match: 9. Germline lookup yields CDR1 LNHDA and CDR2 SQIVND (reference sequence). The CDR3 DNA follows: TGTGCCAGTGTAGCGGGAGGCCTCCACGCGAACACCGGGGAGCTGTTTTTT. It codes for CASVAGGLHANTGELFF. The whole variable domain, filled in from reference TRBV19 and TRBJ2-2, reads DGGITQSPKYLFRKEGQNVTLSCEQNLNHDAMYWYRQDPGQGLRLIYYSQIVNDFQKGDIAEGYSVSREKKESFPLTVTSAQKNPTAFYLCASVAGGLHANTGELFFGEGSRLTVL.

V gene TRBV9 combines with J gene TRBJ2-1; 8 nucleotides agree with TRBD2. The CDR3 is made up of 15 amino acids. J was trimmed by 8 bases and V by 4 bases; bases with no gene match: 11. Germline CDR1 is SGDLS and CDR2 is YYNGEE. CDR3 loop: CASSFLAGSSDEQFF. The CDR3 coding sequence is TGTGCCAGCAGCTTCCTAGCGGGCTCATCGGATGAGCAGTTCTTC.

The CDR3 DNA reads TGCGCCGGTCGCCGGGACTCCTATAGCAATCAGCCCCAGCATTTT. Translation gives CAGRRDSYSNQPQHF. The gene calls are TRBV10-1 and TRBJ1-5; D possibly corresponds to TRBD1 (5 bases). CDR1 WNHNN and CDR2 SYGVQD come from the germline V gene (reference sequence). With 11 bases removed from V and 0 bases from J, the gap between germline ends came to 17 bases. The CDR3 consists of 15 residues.

The V and J genes are TRBV5-5 and TRBJ1-5, with TRBD1 identical over 7 bases. V was pared by 4 bases and J by 4 bases, with 8 bases of the junction left unmatched. The germline gives CDR1 SGHKS, CDR2 YYEKEE (reference sequence). The CDR3 covers 15 residues. Written as DNA, the CDR3 is TGTGCCAGCAGCAGGGGGACAGTCCCAAATCAGCCCCAGCATTTT. Amino acids: CASSRGTVPNQPQHF.

The CDR3 protein is CASSDAESGTGGYTF. The CDR3 DNA sequence: TGTGCCAGCAGTGATGCCGAGTCTGGGACAGGGGGCTACACCTTC. J is TRBJ1-2 and V is TRBV2; 9 nucleotides match TRBD1. Looked up from germline, CDR1 is SNHLY and CDR2 is FYNNEI. The CDR3 runs to 15 residues. The V and J ends lost 3 bases and 8 bases, in that order; junction bases with no gene match: 10.

This clone has just one count. The gene calls are TRBV27 and TRBJ1-1, with a possible D match to TRBD1 (5 bases). Between the trimmed V and J ends, which lost 2 bases and 10 bases, there was a span of 14 bases. The CDR3 sequence is 13 residues long. CDR1 and CDR2 from the germline V gene are MNHEY and SMNVEV (reference sequence). The chain's CDR3 is CASSLGGQGGAFF. Here the CDR3 DNA reads TGTGCCAGCAGTTTAGGAGGGCAGGGTGGAGCTTTCTTT.

This clone was picked up many times. The chain couples TRBV10-3 to TRBJ2-1; D is unresolved. The germline gives CDR1 ENHRY, CDR2 SYGVKD. Trimming took off 2 bases at V and 12 bases at J, with 14 bases between the two ends. The CDR3 contains 13 residues. In nucleotides, the CDR3 is TGTGCCATCAGTGAGCCTTCGACTGCCCGGCAGTTCTTC. Protein: CAISEPSTARQFF.

A note on this clone: Sequence at one end of the junction differs from germline and may be a read error. The V call is TRBV7-9, the J call TRBJ1-1, with D uncertain. This CDR3 spans 12 amino acids. CDR1 and CDR2 from the germline V gene are SEHNR and FQNEAQ (reference sequence). CDR3 bases: TGTTCCAGCAGCGCCGGGAACACTGAAGCTTTCTTT. It yields the protein CSSSAGNTEAFF.

This clone was detected once. The chain combines TRBV7-9 with TRBJ1-6, with TRBD1 identical over 9 bases. V gave up 11 bases and J gave up 3 bases; unmatched junction bases: 11. This CDR3 is 16 amino acids long. CDR1 is SEHNR, CDR2 FQNEAQ, per germline (reference sequence). CDR3 protein: CAGRTGTGSYNSPLHF. The CDR3 DNA reads TGTGCCGGCCGAACCGGGACAGGGAGCTATAATTCACCCCTCCACTTT.

The rearrangement uses TRBV30 and TRBJ2-5; weak D call: TRBD1 (6 bases). Deletions cut 8 bases from V and 7 bases from J, with 23 bases between. The CDR3 is 14 residues long. Germline V gene data show CDR1 as GTSNPN and CDR2 as SVGIG (reference sequence). CDR3 loop: CATTGTHQTGTQYF. CDR3 nucleotides: TGTGCCACAACCGGGACACATCAAACGGGGACCCAGTACTTC.

V is TRBV14 and J is TRBJ1-2, with D possibly TRBD1 on 6 matching bases. In germline, CDR1 is SGHDN, CDR2 FVKESK. The CDR3 is 14 amino acids. Trimming took 1 base from V and 8 from J, leaving 14 bases between them. CDR3 sequence reads: CASSQAQGGWGYTF. DNA of the CDR3: TGTGCCAGCAGCCAAGCCCAAGGGGGTTGGGGCTACACCTTC.

On this clone: At one end the junction does not follow the germline gene, possibly because of a read error. The chain has TRBV5-6 and TRBJ2-4; 9 nucleotides agree with TRBD2. Germline CDR1 reads SGHDT; CDR2 reads YYEEEE. The CDR3 length is 16 residues. The CDR3 DNA sequence: TGTGCCAGCAGCTGGAACAGGGGACTAGCCAAAAACACTCAGTACTTC. Translated, it gives CASSWNRGLAKNTQYF.

J is TRBJ1-3 and V is TRBV4-2; perhaps TRBD1 as D (5 bases). The CDR3 spans 16 residues. Trimming left V 0 bases short and J 4 bases short, with 13 bases between. Germline CDR1 reads LGHNA; CDR2 reads YNFKEQ. The CDR3 reads CASSQDGGVRGNTIYF. CDR3 DNA sequence: TGTGCCAGCAGCCAAGATGGGGGGGTCAGGGGAAACACCATATATTTT.

This chain links TRBV6-1 with TRBJ1-1; 9 bases are shared with TRBD1. Germline trimming cut 3 bases from V and 7 bases from J; bases unmatched to any gene: 6. The CDR3 runs 14 residues. The V gene's germline CDR1 is MNHNS and CDR2 SASEGT. The CDR3, as DNA: TGTGCCAGCAGTGAGGGGACAGGGCGAATTGAAGCTTTCTTT. Amino acid sequence: CASSEGTGRIEAFF.

The chain joins TRBV10-3 to TRBJ1-6, with 7 bases lining up with TRBD1. The V gene end was trimmed by 8 bases and the J gene end by 4 bases; junction bases not matched to a gene: 2. This CDR3 spans 13 amino acids. Per germline, CDR1 ENHRY and CDR2 SYGVKD. The chain's CDR3 is CAIGTDYNSPLHF. CDR3 DNA: TGTGCCATCGGGACAGATTATAATTCACCCCTCCACTTT.

CDR3 nucleotides: TGTGCCAGCAGCCAAGTTGGTAGCAATGAGCAGTTCTTC. Its protein product is CASSQVGSNEQFF. The V call is TRBV4-2, the J call TRBJ2-1; D uncertain. CDR3 length: 13 residues. V was shortened by 1 base and J by 6 bases, with 7 bases between the two germline ends. In germline, CDR1 is LGHNA, CDR2 YNFKEQ.

The J gene is TRBJ1-5, the V gene TRBV2; 8 bases are a match to TRBD1. The CDR3 sequence is 15 residues long. From germline, CDR1 is SNHLY and CDR2 FYNNEI. Trimming took 5 bases from V and 6 from J; bases not matched to a gene: 9. The CDR3 DNA reads TGTGCCAGCAGTTGGGAACAGGGGGGGCTTCAGCCCCAGCATTTT. This sequence encodes CASSWEQGGLQPQHF.

This rearrangement joins TRBV5-1 to TRBJ2-4, with 7 bases fitting TRBD2. The CDR3 is 15 amino acids. CDR1 is SGHRS and CDR2 is YFSETQ in the germline V gene. Unmatched junction bases numbered 6, after V lost 4 bases and J lost 2 bases. In DNA, the CDR3 is TGCGCCAGCAGCCCCCCGACTAGCACCAAAAACATTCAGTACTTC. It yields the protein CASSPPTSTKNIQYF.